A selection of T cell receptor beta chains follows, all from one sample in a study of technical replicates of blood from several donors. Here immunoSEQ multiplex PCR was the method, and the copy in TCRdb shows in-frame clones only, minus some. The table has roughly 62,000 clones, about 90% seen once. Source material: PBMCs. Every receptor here comes from a human donor in good health. Some clones in this sample may be carry-over from other donors' samples. Each CDR3 is given with its conserved first and last residue. Each record gives: J gene, V gene, clone size, D gene, CDR3 DNA, CDR3 protein. D genes are given only for firm matches. Clone sizes are given selectively: once, few, many, or a class where the clone is expanded.

>TRBJ2-3|TRBV19|.|TRBD2
TGTGCCAGTAGTCTTTCGGGGGGAGGCACAGATACGCAGTATTTT
CASSLSGGGTDTQYF
>TRBJ2-1|TRBV6-1|.|TRBD1
TGTGCCAGCAGTTTTGGACAGGCCTACAATGAGCAGTTCTTC
CASSFGQAYNEQFF
>TRBJ2-7|TRBV9|.|TRBD2
TGTGCCAGCAGCGTAGATCCGGGGGGGAGCTACGAGCAGTACTTC
CASSVDPGGSYEQYF
>TRBJ1-5|TRBV18|.|.
TGTGCCAGCTCACCCGGGACAAATAGCAATCAGCCCCAGCATTTT
CASSPGTNSNQPQHF
>TRBJ1-3|TRBV27|.|.
TGTGCCAGCAGTAGACAGGTCGTCTCTGGAAACACCATATATTTT
CASSRQVVSGNTIYF
>TRBJ2-3|TRBV6-5|.|TRBD1
TGTGCCAGCAGTTACCGGACAGGGCCGCCAGATACGCAGTATTTT
CASSYRTGPPDTQYF
>TRBJ1-6|TRBV7-2|.|.
TGTGCCAGCGGGTTAGGGGCCGATTATAATTCACCCCTCCACTTT
CASGLGADYNSPLHF
>TRBJ2-7|TRBV2|.|.
TGTGCCAGCAGTGAAGCGCTAGTGGCTGAGCAGTACTTC
CASSEALVAEQYF
>TRBJ2-1|TRBV2|.|TRBD2
TGTGCCAGCCAGACTAGCGGGAGGGTTGAGCAGTTCTTC
CASQTSGRVEQFF
>TRBJ2-3|TRBV6-1|.|.
TGTGCCAGCAGTGGTCAAGGGGGAGATACGCAGTATTTT
CASSGQGGDTQYF
>TRBJ1-2|TRBV6-6|few|.
TGTGCCAGCAGACTCCAACAGGGTTACTATGGCTACACCTTC
CASRLQQGYYGYTF
>TRBJ1-1|TRBV5-1|.|TRBD1
TGCGCCAGCAGCTTGGGTGTACTTCAGGGGGGACCTGGTGAAGCTTTCTTT
CASSLGVLQGGPGEAFF
>TRBJ2-1|TRBV11-3|once|TRBD1
TGTGCCAGCAGCATCACCGGGACAGACATCAGTGAGCAGTTCTTC
CASSITGTDISEQFF
>TRBJ1-2|TRBV6-5|.|.
TGTGCCAGCAGTTATAGGGGCGCCGGCCGATATGGCTACACCTTC
CASSYRGAGRYGYTF
>TRBJ1-3|TRBV14|.|TRBD1
TGTGCCAGCAGCCGGGCCGGGACAGGGGGAAACACCATATATTTT
CASSRAGTGGNTIYF
>TRBJ2-5|TRBV5-4|.|TRBD1
TGTGCCAGCAGCGAGGTGGGACAGGGGGAACAGAAAGAGACCCAGTACTTC
CASSEVGQGEQKETQYF
>TRBJ2-1|TRBV2|.|TRBD2
TGTGCCAGCAGTGCCCAACCCCCTTCTAGCGGACCCTCCAATGAGCAGTTCTTC
CASSAQPPSSGPSNEQFF
>TRBJ2-7|TRBV15|.|TRBD2
TGTGCCACCAGCTCCGGGGGGGGCATATACGAGCAGTACTTC
CATSSGGGIYEQYF
>TRBJ2-3|TRBV13|.|.
TGTGCCAGCAGCGGCCGGGACACCACAGATACGCAGTATTTT
CASSGRDTTDTQYF